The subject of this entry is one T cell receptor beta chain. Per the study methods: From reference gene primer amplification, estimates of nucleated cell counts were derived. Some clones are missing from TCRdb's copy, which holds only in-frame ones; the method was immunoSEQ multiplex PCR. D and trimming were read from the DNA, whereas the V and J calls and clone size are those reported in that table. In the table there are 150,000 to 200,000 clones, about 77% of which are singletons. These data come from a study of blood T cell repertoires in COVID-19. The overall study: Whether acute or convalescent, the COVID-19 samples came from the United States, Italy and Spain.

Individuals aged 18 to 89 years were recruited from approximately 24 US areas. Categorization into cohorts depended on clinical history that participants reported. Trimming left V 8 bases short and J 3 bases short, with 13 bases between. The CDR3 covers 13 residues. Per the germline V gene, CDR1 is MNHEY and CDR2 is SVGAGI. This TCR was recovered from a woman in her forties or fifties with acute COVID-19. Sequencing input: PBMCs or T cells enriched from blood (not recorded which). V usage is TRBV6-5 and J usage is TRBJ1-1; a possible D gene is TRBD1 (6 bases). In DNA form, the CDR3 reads TGTGCCAGCGGGACAAACCTATACACTGAAGCTTTCTTT. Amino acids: CASGTNLYTEAFF.